The rows below give T cell receptor beta chains drawn from one sample of a study of blood T cell repertoires in COVID-19. Libraries were prepared by immunoSEQ multiplex PCR; TCRdb keeps only in-frame clonotypes and omits some of them. The sample yields 35,000 or so clones, less than 85% seen once. Material for sequencing was peripheral blood. The receptors were gathered from a woman in her 70s with acute or convalescent COVID-19. Each CDR3 is given with its conserved first and last residue. D genes are given only for firm matches. Some rows mark clone size as missing; the rest say once, few, many or name a class of expanded clone.

>NA|TRBJ1-5|TRBD1|TRBV28
TGTGCCAGCAGTTTAAACAGGGGGCTTGCCTTGAATCAGCCCCAGCATTTT
CASSLNRGLALNQPQHF
>NA|TRBJ1-6|TRBD1|TRBV5-4
TGTGCCAGCAGCTTGGCACCCGGGACAGGGTATCCCCTCCACTTT
CASSLAPGTGYPLHF
>once|TRBJ1-2|NA|TRBV5-1
TGCGCCAGCAGTCTGGGACACCAAGACTATGGCTACACCTTC
CASSLGHQDYGYTF
>NA|TRBJ2-6|TRBD2|TRBV11-1
TGTGCCAGCAGCTCCAGCGGGAGGGCCGGGGCCAACGTCCTGACTTTC
CASSSSGRAGANVLTF
>NA|TRBJ2-3|TRBD2|TRBV7-2
TGTGCCAGCAGCTTACTAGCGGGGGGTTCGGATACGCAGTATTTT
CASSLLAGGSDTQYF
>NA|TRBJ1-4|NA|TRBV18
TGTGCCAGCTCAACTACAGGGAGCCCTAATGAAAAACTGTTTTTT
CASSTTGSPNEKLFF
>NA|TRBJ1-2|NA|TRBV6-5
TGTGCCAGCGTGGGGGGGCCGTATGGCTACACCTTC
CASVGGPYGYTF
>NA|TRBJ1-2|TRBD1|TRBV27
TGTGCCAGCAGTTTTGGGACAGGTCGCTGGGATGGCTACACCTTC
CASSFGTGRWDGYTF
>medium-sized|TRBJ2-7|TRBD2|TRBV13
TGTGCCAGCAGCACGCGACTAGCGGAGTACGAGCAGTACTTC
CASSTRLAEYEQYF
>NA|TRBJ2-3|TRBD2|TRBV9
TGTGCCAGCAGCGCCGCTGGCGGGGGGCGGGATACGCAGTATTTT
CASSAAGGGRDTQYF
>NA|TRBJ2-7|NA|TRBV18
TGTGCCAGCTCACCTGGGGCGCATCTCTACGAGCAGTACTTC
CASSPGAHLYEQYF
>NA|TRBJ2-5|NA|TRBV6-1
TGTGCCAGCAGTGAAGGTTTGGCCAACCCCCTGGAGACCCAGTACTTC
CASSEGLANPLETQYF
>NA|TRBJ1-3|NA|TRBV7-8
TGTGCCAGCAGTGAGGGGGAAGACACCATATATTTT
CASSEGEDTIYF
>NA|TRBJ1-4|NA|TRBV2
TGTGCCAGCAGTGTACCCAGCTCGGGGGGGGAAAAACTGTTTTTT
CASSVPSSGGEKLFF
>NA|TRBJ2-7|NA|TRBV2
TGTGCCAGCAATCAGGTATACGAGCAGTACTTC
CASNQVYEQYF
>NA|TRBJ2-7|NA|TRBV2
TGTGCCAGCACCCTCTACGAGCAGTACTTC
CASTLYEQYF
>NA|TRBJ2-3|NA|TRBV6-5
TGTGCCAGCAGACGGGACTTTACAGATACGCAGTATTTT
CASRRDFTDTQYF
>NA|TRBJ2-7|NA|TRBV2
TGTGCCAGCAAGGCCCGGGTGCCAACCTACGAGCAGTACTTC
CASKARVPTYEQYF
>NA|TRBJ2-7|NA|TRBV11-2
TGTGCCAGCAGCGGACTGTCCTACGAGCAGTACTTC
CASSGLSYEQYF
>NA|TRBJ2-1|NA|TRBV5-1
TGCGCCAGCAGCTTGGCTAGGTACAATGAGCAGTTCTTC
CASSLARYNEQFF
>NA|TRBJ1-1|NA|TRBV19
TGTGCCAGTAGGATGGGCCGGGAAGCTTTCTTT
CASRMGREAFF
>NA|TRBJ1-1|TRBD1|TRBV7-9
TGTGCCAGCAGCATGGGACAGGTGAACACTGAAGCTTTCTTT
CASSMGQVNTEAFF
>NA|TRBJ2-7|TRBD2|TRBV6-5
TGTGCCAGCAGTAGCGGGACTCCTACCTGCTACGAGCAGTACTTC
CASSSGTPTCYEQYF
>NA|TRBJ1-2|NA|TRBV11-2
TGTGCCAGCAAGGAGGGCGATAGCTATGGCTACACCTTC
CASKEGDSYGYTF
>NA|TRBJ2-3|NA|TRBV27
TGTGCCAGCAGTTTACAGGGCGTCACAGATACGCAGTATTTT
CASSLQGVTDTQYF
>NA|TRBJ1-1|TRBD1|TRBV4-2
TGTGCCAGCAGCCAAGCGGGAACAGGGGGCACTGAAGCTTTCTTT
CASSQAGTGGTEAFF
>NA|TRBJ1-5|NA|TRBV19
TGTGCCAGTAGTATAGTGGAGGGAGCGCTGAGATTTAGCAATCAGCCCCAGCATTTT
CASSIVEGALRFSNQPQHF
>few|TRBJ1-1|TRBD1|TRBV2
TGTGCCAGCATTCTGGACAGGGGGAACACTGAAGCTTTCTTT
CASILDRGNTEAFF
>few|TRBJ1-4|NA|TRBV11-2
TGTGCCAGCAGCTTTTCCAGTGCAACTAATGAAAAACTGTTTTTT
CASSFSSATNEKLFF
>NA|TRBJ1-5|NA|TRBV19
TGTGCCAGTTCACGCCCGGGGATAGACGCTTTAGACGTCCGTCAGCCCCAGCATTTT
CASSRPGIDALDVRQPQHF
>NA|TRBJ2-3|NA|TRBV15
TGTGCCACCAGCACCTCCCCCTCCACAGATACGCAGTATTTT
CATSTSPSTDTQYF